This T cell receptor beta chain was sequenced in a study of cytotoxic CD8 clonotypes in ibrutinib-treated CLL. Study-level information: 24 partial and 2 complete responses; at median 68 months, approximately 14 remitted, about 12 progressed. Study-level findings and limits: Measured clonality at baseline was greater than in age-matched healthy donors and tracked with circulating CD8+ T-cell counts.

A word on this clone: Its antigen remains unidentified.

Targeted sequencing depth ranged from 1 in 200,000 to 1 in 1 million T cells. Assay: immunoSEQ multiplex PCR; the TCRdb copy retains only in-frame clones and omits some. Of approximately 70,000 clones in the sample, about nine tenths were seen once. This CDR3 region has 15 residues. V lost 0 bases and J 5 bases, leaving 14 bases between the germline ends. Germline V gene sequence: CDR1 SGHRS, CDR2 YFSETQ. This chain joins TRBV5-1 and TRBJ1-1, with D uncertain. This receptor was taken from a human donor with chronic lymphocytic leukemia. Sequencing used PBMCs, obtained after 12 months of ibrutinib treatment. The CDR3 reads CASSLVRTSGTEAFF. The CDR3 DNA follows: TGCGCCAGCAGCTTGGTCCGGACGTCCGGGACTGAAGCTTTCTTT.